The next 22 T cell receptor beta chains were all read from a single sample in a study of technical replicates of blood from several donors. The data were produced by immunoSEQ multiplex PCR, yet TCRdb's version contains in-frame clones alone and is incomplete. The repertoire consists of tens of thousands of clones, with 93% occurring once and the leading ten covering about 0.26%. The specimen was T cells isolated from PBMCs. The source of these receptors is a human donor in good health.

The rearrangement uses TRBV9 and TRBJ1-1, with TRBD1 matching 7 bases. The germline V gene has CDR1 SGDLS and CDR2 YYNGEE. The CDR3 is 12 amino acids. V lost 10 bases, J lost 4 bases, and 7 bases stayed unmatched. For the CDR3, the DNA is TGTGCCTCAGGGGGAGTTCTCACTGAAGCTTTCTTT. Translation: CASGGVLTEAFF.

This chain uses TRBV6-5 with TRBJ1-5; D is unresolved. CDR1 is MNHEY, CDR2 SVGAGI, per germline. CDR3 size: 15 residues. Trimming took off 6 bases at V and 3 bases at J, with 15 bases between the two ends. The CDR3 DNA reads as TGTGCCAGCAGCATATCTTTTGGACTCAATCAGCCCCAGCATTTT. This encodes CASSISFGLNQPQHF.

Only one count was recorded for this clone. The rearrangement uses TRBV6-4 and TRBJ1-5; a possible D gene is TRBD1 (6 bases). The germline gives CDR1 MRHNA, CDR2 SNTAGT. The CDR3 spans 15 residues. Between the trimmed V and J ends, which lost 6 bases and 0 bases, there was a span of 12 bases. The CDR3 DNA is TGTGCCAGCAGCGTGGACAGTTATAGCAATCAGCCCCAGCATTTT. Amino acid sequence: CASSVDSYSNQPQHF.

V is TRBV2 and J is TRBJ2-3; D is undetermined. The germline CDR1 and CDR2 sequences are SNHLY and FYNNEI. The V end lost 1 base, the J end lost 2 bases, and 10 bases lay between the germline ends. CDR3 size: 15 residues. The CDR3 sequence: CASSEGLTHTDTQYF. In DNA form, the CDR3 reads TGTGCCAGCAGTGAAGGGTTGACACACACAGATACGCAGTATTTT.

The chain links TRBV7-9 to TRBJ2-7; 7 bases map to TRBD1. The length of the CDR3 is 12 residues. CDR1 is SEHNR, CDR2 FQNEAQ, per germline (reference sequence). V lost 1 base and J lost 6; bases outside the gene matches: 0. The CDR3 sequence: CASSLDRGEQYF. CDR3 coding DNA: TGTGCCAGCAGCTTAGACAGGGGCGAGCAGTACTTC.

CDR3 sequence reads: CASSSGQGLIAEAFF. The CDR3 DNA sequence: TGTGCCAGCAGCTCCGGACAGGGACTAATCGCTGAAGCTTTCTTT. The chain carries TRBV7-8 and TRBJ1-1; 8 nucleotides match TRBD1. Germline V gene sequence: CDR1 SGHVS, CDR2 FQNEAQ. The CDR3 length is 15 residues. V was pared by 4 bases and J by 6 bases, with 10 bases of the junction left unmatched. The whole variable domain, filled in from reference TRBV7-8 and TRBJ1-1, reads GAGVSQSPRYKVAKRGQDVALRCDPISGHVSLFWYQQALGQGPEFLTYFQNEAQLDKSGLPSDRFFAERPEGSVSTLKIQRTQQEDSAVYLCASSSGQGLIAEAFFGQGTRLTVV.

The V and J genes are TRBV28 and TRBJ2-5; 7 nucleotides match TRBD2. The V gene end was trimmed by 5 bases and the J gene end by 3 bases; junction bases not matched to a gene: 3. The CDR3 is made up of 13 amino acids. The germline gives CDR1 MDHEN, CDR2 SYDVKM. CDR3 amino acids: CASSQGLKETQYF. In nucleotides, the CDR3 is TGTGCCAGCAGTCAGGGACTAAAAGAGACCCAGTACTTC.

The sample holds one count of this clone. CDR3 in DNA: TGCGCCAGCAGCTTTCTAGAGCGGGAGGGCACCTACAATGAGCAGTTCTTC. Its protein product is CASSFLEREGTYNEQFF. The V and J genes are TRBV5-1 and TRBJ2-1; 10 bases agree with TRBD2. CDR1 is SGHRS and CDR2 is YFSETQ in the germline V gene. Trimming took 2 bases from V and 2 from J; bases not matched to a gene: 7. This CDR3 has 17 amino acids.

The CDR3 loop is CASSETNTEAFF. In DNA, the CDR3 is TGTGCCAGCAGCGAAACTAATACCGAAGCTTTCTTT. V usage is TRBV2 and J usage is TRBJ1-1; D call uncertain. Trimming shortened V by 6 bases and J by 8 bases, and 13 bases separated the two germline ends. CDR3 length equals 12 residues. The V gene's germline CDR1 is SNHLY and CDR2 FYNNEI.

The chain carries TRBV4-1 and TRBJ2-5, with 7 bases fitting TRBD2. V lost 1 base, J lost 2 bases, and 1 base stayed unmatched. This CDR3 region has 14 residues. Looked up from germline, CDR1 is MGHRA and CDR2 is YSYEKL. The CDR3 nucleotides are TGCGCCAGCAGCCAAGTGGGAGGGCAAGAGACCCAGTACTTC. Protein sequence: CASSQVGGQETQYF.

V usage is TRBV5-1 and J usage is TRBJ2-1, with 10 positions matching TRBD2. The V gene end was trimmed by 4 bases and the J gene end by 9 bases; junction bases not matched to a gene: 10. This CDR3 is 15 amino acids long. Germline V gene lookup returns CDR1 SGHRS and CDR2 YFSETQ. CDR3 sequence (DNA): TGCGCCAGCAGCACAGCTAGCGGGAGCTCTTTTGAGCAGTTCTTC. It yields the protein CASSTASGSSFEQFF.

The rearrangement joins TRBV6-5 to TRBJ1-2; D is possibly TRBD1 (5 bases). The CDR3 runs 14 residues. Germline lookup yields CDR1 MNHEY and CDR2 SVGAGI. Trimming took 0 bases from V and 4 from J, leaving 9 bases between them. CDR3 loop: CASSYSSDTYGYTF. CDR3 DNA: TGTGCCAGCAGTTACTCGTCGGACACCTATGGCTACACCTTC.

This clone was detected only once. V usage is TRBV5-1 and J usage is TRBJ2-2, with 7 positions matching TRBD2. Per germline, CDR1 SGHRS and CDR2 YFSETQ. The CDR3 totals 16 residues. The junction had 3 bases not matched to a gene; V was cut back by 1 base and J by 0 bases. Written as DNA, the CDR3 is TGCGCCAGCAGCTTGTTGACTAGCTCGAACACCGGGGAGCTGTTTTTT. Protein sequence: CASSLLTSSNTGELFF. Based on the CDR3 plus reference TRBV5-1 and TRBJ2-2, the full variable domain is KAGVTQTPRYLIKTRGQQVTLSCSPISGHRSVSWYQQTPGQGLQFLFEYFSETQRNKGNFPGRFSGRQFSNSRSEMNVSTLELGDSALYLCASSLLTSSNTGELFFGEGSRLTVL.

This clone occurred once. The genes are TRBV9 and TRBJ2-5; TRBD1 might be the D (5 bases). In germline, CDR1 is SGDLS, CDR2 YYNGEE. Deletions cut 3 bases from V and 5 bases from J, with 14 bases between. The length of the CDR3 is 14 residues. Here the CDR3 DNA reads TGTGCCAGCAGCGCGACAGAGACCTTGGAGACCCAGTACTTC. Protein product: CASSATETLETQYF.

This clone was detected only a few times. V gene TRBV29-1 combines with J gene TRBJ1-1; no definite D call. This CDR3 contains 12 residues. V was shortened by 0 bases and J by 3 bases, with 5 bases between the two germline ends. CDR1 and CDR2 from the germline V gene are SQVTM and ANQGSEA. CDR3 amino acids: CSVEDRYTEAFF. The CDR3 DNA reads TGCAGCGTTGAAGATCGGTACACTGAAGCTTTCTTT.

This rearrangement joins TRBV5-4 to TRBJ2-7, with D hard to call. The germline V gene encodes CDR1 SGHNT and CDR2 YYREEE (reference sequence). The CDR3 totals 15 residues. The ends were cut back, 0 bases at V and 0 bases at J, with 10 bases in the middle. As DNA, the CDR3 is TGTGCCAGCAGCTTGGAGACATCGAGCTCCTACGAGCAGTACTTC. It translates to CASSLETSSSYEQYF.

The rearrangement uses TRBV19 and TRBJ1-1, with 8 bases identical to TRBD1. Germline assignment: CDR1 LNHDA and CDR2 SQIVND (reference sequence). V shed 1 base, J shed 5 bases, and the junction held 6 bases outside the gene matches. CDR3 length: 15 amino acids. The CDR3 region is CASSIGQGILTEAFF. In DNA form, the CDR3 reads TGTGCCAGTAGTATAGGACAGGGGATTTTAACTGAAGCTTTCTTT.

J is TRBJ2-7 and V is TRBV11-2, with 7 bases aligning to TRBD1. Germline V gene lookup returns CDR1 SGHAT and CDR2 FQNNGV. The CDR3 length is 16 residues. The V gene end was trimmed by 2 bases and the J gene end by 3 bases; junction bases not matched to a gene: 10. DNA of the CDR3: TGTGCCAGCAGCTTATTGGTAACAGGGGAGATCTACGAGCAGTACTTC. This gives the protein CASSLLVTGEIYEQYF.

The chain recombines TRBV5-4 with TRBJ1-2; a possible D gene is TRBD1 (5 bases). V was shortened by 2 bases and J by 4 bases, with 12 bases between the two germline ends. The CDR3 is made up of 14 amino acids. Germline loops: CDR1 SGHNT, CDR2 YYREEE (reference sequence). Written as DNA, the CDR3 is TGTGCCAGCAGCTTCCAGGGCCCACTCTATGGCTACACCTTC. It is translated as CASSFQGPLYGYTF.

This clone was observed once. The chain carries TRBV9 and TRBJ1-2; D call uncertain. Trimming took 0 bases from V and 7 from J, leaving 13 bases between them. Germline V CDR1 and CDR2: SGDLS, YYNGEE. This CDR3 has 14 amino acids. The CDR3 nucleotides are TGTGCCAGCAGCGTAGAGAGCTCACCGAGTGGCTACACCTTC. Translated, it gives CASSVESSPSGYTF.

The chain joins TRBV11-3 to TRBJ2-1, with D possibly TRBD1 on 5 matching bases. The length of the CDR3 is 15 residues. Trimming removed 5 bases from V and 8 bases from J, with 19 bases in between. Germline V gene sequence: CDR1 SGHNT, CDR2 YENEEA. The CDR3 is CASSPLLGPRDEQFF. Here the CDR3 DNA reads TGTGCCAGCAGCCCTTTGCTGGGGCCAAGGGATGAGCAGTTCTTC.

CDR3 amino acids: CASSPLLAGGEQFF. The CDR3 bases are TGTGCCAGCAGCCCCTTACTAGCGGGGGGTGAGCAGTTCTTC. The chain combines TRBV4-2 with TRBJ2-1; TRBD2 matches at 12 bases. V shed 4 bases, J shed 9 bases, and the junction held 4 bases outside the gene matches. Germline-derived CDR1 and CDR2 are LGHNA and YNFKEQ. The length of the CDR3 is 14 residues.